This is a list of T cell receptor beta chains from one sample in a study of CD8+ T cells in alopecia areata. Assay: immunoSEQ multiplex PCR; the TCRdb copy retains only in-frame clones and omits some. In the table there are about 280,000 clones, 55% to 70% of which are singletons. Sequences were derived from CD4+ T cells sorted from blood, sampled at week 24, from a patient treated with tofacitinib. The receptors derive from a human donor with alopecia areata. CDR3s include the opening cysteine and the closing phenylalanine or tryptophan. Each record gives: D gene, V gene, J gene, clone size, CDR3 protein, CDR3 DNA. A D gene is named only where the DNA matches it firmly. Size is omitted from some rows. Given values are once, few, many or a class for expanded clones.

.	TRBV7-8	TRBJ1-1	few	CASSVRTWDTEAFF	TGTGCCAGCAGCGTGCGGACCTGGGACACTGAAGCTTTCTTT
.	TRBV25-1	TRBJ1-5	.	CASSPPGGSIQPQHF	TGTGCCAGCAGTCCCCCGGGAGGGTCGATTCAGCCCCAGCATTTT
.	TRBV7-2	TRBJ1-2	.	CASSLRRPGVGYGYTF	TGTGCCAGCAGCTTACGCAGACCAGGGGTGGGGTATGGCTACACCTTC
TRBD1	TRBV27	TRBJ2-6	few	CASGPGGTGANVLTF	TGTGCCAGCGGCCCAGGGGGTACTGGGGCCAACGTCCTGACTTTC
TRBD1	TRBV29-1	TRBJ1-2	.	CSVGLSGRGLDGYTF	TGCAGCGTCGGGCTTTCGGGCAGGGGGTTGGATGGCTACACCTTC
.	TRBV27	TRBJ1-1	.	CASSFLIRQEAFF	TGTGCCAGCAGTTTTCTAATCCGTCAAGAAGCTTTCTTT
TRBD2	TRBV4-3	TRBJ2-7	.	CASSQAGGSYEQYF	TGCGCCAGCAGCCAAGCGGGGGGCTCCTACGAGCAGTACTTC
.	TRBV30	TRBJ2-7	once	CAWRAAGGDYEQYF	TGTGCCTGGAGGGCCGCAGGGGGGGACTACGAGCAGTACTTC
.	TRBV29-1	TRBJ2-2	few	CSVESDLTGELFF	TGCAGCGTTGAGAGTGACCTCACCGGGGAGCTGTTTTTT
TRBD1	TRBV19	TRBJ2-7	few	CASSTWDSPYEQYF	TGTGCCAGTAGTACGTGGGACAGTCCCTACGAGCAGTACTTC
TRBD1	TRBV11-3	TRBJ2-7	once	CASSPGQGSYEQYF	TGTGCCAGCAGTCCAGGACAGGGTAGCTACGAGCAGTACTTC
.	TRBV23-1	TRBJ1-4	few	CASGGGQTNEKLFF	TGCGCCAGTGGCGGGGGCCAGACTAATGAAAAACTGTTTTTT
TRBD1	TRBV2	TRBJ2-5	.	CASSATDRDQETQYF	TGTGCCAGCAGTGCCACCGACAGGGACCAAGAGACCCAGTACTTC